This T cell receptor beta chain was recovered during a study of chemoradiotherapy in HPV16-positive cancers. Overall study results and limits: For HPV16-positive patients, expanding HPV-responsive T cells associated with longer recurrence-free survival.

The protocol was immunoSEQ multiplex PCR, while the TCRdb copy is restricted to in-frame clones and leaves out a portion. The sample records about 66,000 clones, roughly 86% being singletons. This CDR3 has 13 amino acids. V was clipped by 3 bases and J by 1 base, with 6 bases between them. The germline gives CDR1 LGHNT, CDR2 FRNRAP. As concerns this clone: What it recognizes is unknown.

This chain links TRBV12-5 with TRBJ1-1; unclear D gene. This clonotype was obtained from a human donor with HPV-associated anogenital cancer. Material: blood, obtained from a patient who underwent chemoradiotherapy. DNA of the CDR3: TGTGCTAGTGGTTTCGGCCGGAACACTGAAGCTTTCTTT. Its protein is CASGFGRNTEAFF.